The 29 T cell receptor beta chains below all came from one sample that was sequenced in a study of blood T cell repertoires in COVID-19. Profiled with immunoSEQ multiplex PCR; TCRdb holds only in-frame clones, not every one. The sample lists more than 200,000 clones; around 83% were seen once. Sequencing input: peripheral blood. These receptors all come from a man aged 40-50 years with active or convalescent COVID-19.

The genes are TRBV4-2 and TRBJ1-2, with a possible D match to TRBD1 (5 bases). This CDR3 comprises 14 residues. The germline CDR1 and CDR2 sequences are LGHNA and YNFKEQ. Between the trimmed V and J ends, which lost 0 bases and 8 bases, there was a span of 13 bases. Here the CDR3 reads CASSQDRQNGGYTF. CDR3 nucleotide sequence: TGTGCCAGCAGCCAAGATAGACAGAATGGAGGCTACACCTTC.

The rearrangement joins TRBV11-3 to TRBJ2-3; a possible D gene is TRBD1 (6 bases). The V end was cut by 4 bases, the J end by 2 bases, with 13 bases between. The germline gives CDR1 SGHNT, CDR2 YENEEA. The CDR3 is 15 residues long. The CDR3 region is CASSSGDALTDTQYF. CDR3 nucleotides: TGTGCCAGCAGCTCAGGGGACGCCCTCACAGATACGCAGTATTTT.

CDR3 bases: TGTGCCACCAGTGAATTTCACCAGGGTGTCTATGGCTACACCTTC. The encoded protein is CATSEFHQGVYGYTF. The chain has TRBV24-1 and TRBJ1-2, with a weak D call TRBD1 (5 bases). Germline CDR1 KGHDR, CDR2 SFDVKD. V gave up 4 bases and J gave up 4 bases, with 15 bases separating them. This CDR3 has 15 residues.

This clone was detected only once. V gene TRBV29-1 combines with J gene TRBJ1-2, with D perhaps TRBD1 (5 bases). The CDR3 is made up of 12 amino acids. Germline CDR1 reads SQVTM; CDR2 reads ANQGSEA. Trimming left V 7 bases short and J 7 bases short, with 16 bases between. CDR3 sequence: CSAHSGTFGYTF. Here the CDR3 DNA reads TGCAGCGCACATTCCGGGACTTTTGGCTACACCTTC.

CDR3 amino acids: CASSLRGQGSTGELFF. DNA for the CDR3: TGTGCCAGCAGCTTAAGAGGACAGGGGAGCACCGGGGAGCTGTTTTTT. This chain uses TRBV7-3 with TRBJ2-2; 9 bases line up with TRBD1. CDR1 and CDR2 (germline): SGHTA, FQGTGA. Trimming cost V 1 base and J 4 bases; bases outside gene matches: 4. This CDR3 spans 16 amino acids.

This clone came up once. CDR3 nucleotides: TGTGCTAGTGGTTTGTTCCAGAACAATGAGCAGTTCTTC. Translation: CASGLFQNNEQFF. The chain combines TRBV12-5 with TRBJ2-1; D is uncertain. CDR1 LGHNT and CDR2 FRNRAP come from the germline V gene. Trimming cost V 2 bases and J 5 bases, with 7 bases left between them. The CDR3 spans 13 residues.

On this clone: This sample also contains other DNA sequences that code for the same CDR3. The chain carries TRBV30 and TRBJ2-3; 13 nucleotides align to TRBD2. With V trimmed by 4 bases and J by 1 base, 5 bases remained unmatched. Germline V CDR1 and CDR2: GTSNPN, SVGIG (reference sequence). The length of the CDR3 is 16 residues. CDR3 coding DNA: TGTGCCTGGACCCAAGGACTAGCGGGGGGCACAGATACGCAGTATTTT. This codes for CAWTQGLAGGTDTQYF.

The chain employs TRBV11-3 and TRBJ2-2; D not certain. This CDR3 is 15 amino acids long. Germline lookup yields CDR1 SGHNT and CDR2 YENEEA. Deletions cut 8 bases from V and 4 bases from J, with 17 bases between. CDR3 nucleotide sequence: TGTGCCAGCTCGTCCGTCGGCCGCGGCACCGGGGAGCTGTTTTTT. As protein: CASSSVGRGTGELFF.

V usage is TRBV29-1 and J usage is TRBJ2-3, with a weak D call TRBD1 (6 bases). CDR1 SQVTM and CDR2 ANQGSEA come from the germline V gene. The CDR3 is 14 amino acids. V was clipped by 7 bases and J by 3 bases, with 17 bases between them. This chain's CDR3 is CSAHQGIRTDTQYF. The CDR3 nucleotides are TGCAGCGCGCACCAGGGGATTCGGACAGATACGCAGTATTTT.

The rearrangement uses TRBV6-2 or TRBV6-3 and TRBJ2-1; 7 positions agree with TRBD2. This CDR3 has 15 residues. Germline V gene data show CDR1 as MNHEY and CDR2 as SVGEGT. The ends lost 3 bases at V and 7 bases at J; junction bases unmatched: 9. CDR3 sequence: CASSYRRGSLNEQFF. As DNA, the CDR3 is TGTGCCAGCAGTTATAGGCGCGGGAGCTTGAATGAGCAGTTCTTC.

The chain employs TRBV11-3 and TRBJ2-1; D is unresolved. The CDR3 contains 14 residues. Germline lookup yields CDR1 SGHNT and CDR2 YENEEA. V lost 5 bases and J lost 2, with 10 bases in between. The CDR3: CASSGESPYNEQFF. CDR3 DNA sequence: TGTGCCAGCAGCGGAGAAAGTCCCTACAATGAGCAGTTCTTC.

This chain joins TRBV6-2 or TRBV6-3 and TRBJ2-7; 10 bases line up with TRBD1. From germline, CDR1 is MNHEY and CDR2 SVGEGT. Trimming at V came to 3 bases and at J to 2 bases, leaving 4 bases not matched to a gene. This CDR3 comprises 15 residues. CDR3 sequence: CASSYRGQGAYEQYF. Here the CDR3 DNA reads TGTGCCAGCAGTTATCGCGGACAGGGGGCCTACGAGCAGTACTTC.

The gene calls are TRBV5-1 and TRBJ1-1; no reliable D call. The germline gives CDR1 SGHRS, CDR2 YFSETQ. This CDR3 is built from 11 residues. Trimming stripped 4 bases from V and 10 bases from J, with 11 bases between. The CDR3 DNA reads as TGCGCCAGCAGCGACAAGGGAGGAGCTTTCTTT. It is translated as CASSDKGGAFF.

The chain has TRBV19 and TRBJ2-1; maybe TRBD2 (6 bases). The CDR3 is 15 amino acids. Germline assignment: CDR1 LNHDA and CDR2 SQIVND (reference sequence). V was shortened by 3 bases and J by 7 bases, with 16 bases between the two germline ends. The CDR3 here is CASSMASVSGNEQFF. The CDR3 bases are TGTGCCAGTAGTATGGCTAGCGTCTCGGGTAATGAGCAGTTCTTC. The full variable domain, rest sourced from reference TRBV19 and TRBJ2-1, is DGGITQSPKYLFRKEGQNVTLSCEQNLNHDAMYWYRQDPGQGLRLIYYSQIVNDFQKGDIAEGYSVSREKKESFPLTVTSAQKNPTAFYLCASSMASVSGNEQFFGPGTRLTVL.

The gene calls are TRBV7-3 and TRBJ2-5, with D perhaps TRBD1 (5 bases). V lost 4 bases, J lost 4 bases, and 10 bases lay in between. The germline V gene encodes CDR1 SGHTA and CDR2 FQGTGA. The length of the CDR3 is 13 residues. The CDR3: CASSSTVGETQYF. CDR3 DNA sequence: TGTGCCAGCAGCTCGACAGTGGGAGAGACCCAGTACTTC.

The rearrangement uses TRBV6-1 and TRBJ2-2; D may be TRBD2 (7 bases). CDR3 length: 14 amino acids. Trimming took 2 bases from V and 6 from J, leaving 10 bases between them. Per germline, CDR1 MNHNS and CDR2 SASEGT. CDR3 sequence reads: CASSERGGAGELFF. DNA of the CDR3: TGTGCCAGCAGTGAAAGGGGGGGCGCCGGGGAGCTGTTTTTT.

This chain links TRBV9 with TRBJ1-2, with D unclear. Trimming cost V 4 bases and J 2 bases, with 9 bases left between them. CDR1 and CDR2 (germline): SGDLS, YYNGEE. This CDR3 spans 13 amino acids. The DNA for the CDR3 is TGTGCCAGCAGCCTAAATTCGAACTATGGCTACACCTTC. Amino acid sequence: CASSLNSNYGYTF.

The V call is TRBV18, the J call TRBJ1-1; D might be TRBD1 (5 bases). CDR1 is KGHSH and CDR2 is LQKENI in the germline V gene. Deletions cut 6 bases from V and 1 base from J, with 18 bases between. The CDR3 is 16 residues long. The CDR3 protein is CASSPRNGATNTEAFF. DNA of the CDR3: TGTGCCAGCTCCCCTCGGAATGGGGCTACGAACACTGAAGCTTTCTTT.

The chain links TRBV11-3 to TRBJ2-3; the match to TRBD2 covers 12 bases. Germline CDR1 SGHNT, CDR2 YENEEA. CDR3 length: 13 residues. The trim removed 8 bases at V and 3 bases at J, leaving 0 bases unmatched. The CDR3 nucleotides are TGTGCCAGCCTAGCGGGAGGGACAGATACGCAGTATTTT. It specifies CASLAGGTDTQYF.

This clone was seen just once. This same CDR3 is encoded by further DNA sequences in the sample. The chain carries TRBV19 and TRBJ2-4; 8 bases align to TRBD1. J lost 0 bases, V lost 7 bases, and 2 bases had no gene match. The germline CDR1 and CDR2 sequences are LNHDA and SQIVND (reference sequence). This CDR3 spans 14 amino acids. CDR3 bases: TGTGCCAGTAAGGACAGGGAAGCCAAAAACATTCAGTACTTC. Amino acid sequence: CASKDREAKNIQYF.

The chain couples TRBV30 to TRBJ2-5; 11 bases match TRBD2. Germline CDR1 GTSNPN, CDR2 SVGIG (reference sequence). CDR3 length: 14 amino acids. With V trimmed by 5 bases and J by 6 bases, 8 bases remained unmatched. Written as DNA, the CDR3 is TGTGCCTGGCTAGCGGGGGGTAGCAAGAAGACCCAGTACTTC. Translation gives CAWLAGGSKKTQYF.

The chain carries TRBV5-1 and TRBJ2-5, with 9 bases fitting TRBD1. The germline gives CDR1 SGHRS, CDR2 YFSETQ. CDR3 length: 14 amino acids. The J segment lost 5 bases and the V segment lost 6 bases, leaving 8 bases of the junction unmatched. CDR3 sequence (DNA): TGCGCCAGCAATCCCGGACAGGGGTCGGAGACCCAGTACTTC. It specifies CASNPGQGSETQYF.

CDR3 sequence: CASSQLRDSKGRGYTF. For the CDR3, the DNA is TGTGCCAGCAGCCAACTCAGGGACTCTAAGGGACGCGGCTACACCTTC. The rearrangement links TRBV7-8 to TRBJ1-2, with D tentatively TRBD1 (5 bases). The CDR3 consists of 16 residues. Per the germline V gene, CDR1 is SGHVS and CDR2 is FQNEAQ. V lost 5 bases and J lost 8, with 24 bases in between.

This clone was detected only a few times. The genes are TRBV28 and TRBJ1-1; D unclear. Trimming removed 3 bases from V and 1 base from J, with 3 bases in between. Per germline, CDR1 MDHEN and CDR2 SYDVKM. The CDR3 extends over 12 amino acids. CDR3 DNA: TGTGCCAGCAGTTTCTGGAACACTGAAGCTTTCTTT. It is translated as CASSFWNTEAFF.

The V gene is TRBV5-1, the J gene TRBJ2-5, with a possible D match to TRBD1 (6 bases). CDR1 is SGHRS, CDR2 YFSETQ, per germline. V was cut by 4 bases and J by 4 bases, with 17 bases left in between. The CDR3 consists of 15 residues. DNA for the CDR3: TGCGCCAGCAGCCCCAGCCTACAGGGAAGAGAGACCCAGTACTTC. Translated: CASSPSLQGRETQYF. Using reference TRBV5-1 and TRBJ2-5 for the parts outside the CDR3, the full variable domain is KAGVTQTPRYLIKTRGQQVTLSCSPISGHRSVSWYQQTPGQGLQFLFEYFSETQRNKGNFPGRFSGRQFSNSRSEMNVSTLELGDSALYLCASSPSLQGRETQYFGPGTRLLVL.

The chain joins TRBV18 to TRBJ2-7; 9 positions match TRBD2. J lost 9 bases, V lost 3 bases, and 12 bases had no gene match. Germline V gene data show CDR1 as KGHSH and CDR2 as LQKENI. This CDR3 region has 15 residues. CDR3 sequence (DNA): TGTGCCAGCTCACCCCTCGTAGCGGGAGCTTTAGGGCAGTACTTC. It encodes CASSPLVAGALGQYF.

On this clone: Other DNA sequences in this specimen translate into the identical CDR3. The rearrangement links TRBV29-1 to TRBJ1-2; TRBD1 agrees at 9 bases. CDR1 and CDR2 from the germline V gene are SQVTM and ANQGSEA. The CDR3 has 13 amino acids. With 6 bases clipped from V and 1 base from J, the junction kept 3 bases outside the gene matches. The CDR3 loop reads CSVTDRGNYGYTF. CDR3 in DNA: TGCAGCGTGACGGACAGGGGTAACTATGGCTACACCTTC.

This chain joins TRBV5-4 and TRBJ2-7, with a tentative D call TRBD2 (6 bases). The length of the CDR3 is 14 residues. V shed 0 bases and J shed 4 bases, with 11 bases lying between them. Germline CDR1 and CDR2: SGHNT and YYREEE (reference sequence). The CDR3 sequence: CASSLAEGRYEQYF. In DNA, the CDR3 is TGTGCCAGCAGCTTGGCGGAGGGCAGGTACGAGCAGTACTTC.

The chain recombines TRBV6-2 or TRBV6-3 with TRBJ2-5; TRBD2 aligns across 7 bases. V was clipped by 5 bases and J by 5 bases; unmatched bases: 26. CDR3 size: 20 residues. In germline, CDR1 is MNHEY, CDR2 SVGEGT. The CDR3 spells CASSHRGLYTRELVEETQYF. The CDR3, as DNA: TGTGCCAGCAGTCACCGGGGCCTTTATACGCGGGAGTTGGTTGAGGAGACCCAGTACTTC.